This T cell receptor beta chain was identified during a study of preoperative IRX-2 immunotherapy in early breast cancer. Germline CDR1 reads SGHNT; CDR2 reads YENEEA. V gave up 3 bases and J gave up 5 bases, with 13 bases separating them. The CDR3 is 15 amino acids. The table came from immunoSEQ multiplex PCR; TCRdb's copy has only in-frame clones and leaves some out. Of around 25,000 clones listed, around 79% are singletons. Treatment meaning: preoperative locoregional IRX-2 cytokine immunotherapy. This sequence originates from a human donor with breast cancer. The V and J genes are TRBV11-3 and TRBJ2-2; D perhaps matches TRBD1 (6 bases). The starting material was lymph node tissue, obtained after IRX-2 immunotherapy. The CDR3 loop reads CASSFSGTTTGELFF. The CDR3 region has the DNA TGTGCCAGCAGCTTTTCAGGGACAACGACCGGGGAGCTGTTTTTT.